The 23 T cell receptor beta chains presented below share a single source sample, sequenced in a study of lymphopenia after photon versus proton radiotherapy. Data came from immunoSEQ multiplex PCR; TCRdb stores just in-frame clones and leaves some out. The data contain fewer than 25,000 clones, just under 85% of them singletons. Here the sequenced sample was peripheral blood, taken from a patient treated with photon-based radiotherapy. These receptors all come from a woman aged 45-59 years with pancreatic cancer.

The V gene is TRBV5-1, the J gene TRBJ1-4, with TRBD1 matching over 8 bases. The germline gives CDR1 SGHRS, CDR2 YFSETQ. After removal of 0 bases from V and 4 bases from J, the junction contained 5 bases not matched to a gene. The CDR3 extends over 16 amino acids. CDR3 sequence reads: CASSLGPGQDNEKLFF. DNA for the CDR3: TGCGCCAGCAGCTTGGGGCCGGGACAGGATAATGAAAAACTGTTTTTT.

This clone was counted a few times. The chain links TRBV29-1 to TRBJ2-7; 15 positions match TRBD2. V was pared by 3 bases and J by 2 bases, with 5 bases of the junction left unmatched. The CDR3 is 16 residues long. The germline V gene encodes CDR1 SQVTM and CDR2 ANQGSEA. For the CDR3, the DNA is TGCAGCGTTGAGGGACTAGCGGGAGGCAAAACCTACGAGCAGTACTTC. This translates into CSVEGLAGGKTYEQYF.

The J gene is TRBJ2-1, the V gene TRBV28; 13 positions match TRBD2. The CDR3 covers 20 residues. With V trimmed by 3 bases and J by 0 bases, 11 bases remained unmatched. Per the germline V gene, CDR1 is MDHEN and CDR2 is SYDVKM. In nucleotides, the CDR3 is TGTGCCAGCAGTTTCCTAGGGACTAGCGGGGCTCTCAGCTCCTACAATGAGCAGTTCTTC. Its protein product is CASSFLGTSGALSSYNEQFF.

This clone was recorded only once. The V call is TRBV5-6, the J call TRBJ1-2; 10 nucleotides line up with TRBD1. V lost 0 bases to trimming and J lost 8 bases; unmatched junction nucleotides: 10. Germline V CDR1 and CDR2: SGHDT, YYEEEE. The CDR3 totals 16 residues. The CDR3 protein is CASSLESGQGFDGYTF. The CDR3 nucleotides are TGTGCCAGCAGCTTGGAGTCGGGACAGGGGTTCGACGGCTACACCTTC.

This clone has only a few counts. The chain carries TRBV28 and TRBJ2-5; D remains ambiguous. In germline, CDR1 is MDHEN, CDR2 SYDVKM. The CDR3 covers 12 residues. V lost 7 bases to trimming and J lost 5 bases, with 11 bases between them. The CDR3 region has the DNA TGTGCCAGCACCCGGGCCGGTGAGACCCAGTACTTC. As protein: CASTRAGETQYF.

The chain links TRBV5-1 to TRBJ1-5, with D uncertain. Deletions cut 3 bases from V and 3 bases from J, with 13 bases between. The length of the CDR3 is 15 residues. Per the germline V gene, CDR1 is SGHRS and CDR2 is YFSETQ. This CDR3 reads CASSWNGGSNQPQHF. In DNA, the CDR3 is TGCGCCAGCAGCTGGAATGGTGGGTCCAATCAGCCCCAGCATTTT.

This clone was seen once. In DNA form, the CDR3 reads TGTGCCAGCAGCGCGGGATCCGGTGGAAACTATGGCTACACCTTC. Translation: CASSAGSGGNYGYTF. The chain carries TRBV9 and TRBJ1-2; D remains ambiguous. CDR1 and CDR2 from the germline V gene are SGDLS and YYNGEE. Trimming took 3 bases from V and 2 from J, leaving 14 bases between them. The length of the CDR3 is 15 residues.

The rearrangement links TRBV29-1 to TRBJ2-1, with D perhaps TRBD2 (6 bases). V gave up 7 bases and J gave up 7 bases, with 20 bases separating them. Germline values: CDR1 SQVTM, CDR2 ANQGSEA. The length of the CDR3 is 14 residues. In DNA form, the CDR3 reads TGCAGCGGACACGGGGGAGGCAGATTTAATGAGCAGTTCTTC. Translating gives CSGHGGGRFNEQFF.

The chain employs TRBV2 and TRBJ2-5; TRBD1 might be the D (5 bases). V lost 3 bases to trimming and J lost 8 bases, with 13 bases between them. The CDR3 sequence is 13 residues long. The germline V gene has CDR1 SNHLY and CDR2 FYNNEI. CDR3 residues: CASSDDSRVTQYF. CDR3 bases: TGTGCCAGCAGTGATGACAGCCGCGTCACCCAGTACTTC.

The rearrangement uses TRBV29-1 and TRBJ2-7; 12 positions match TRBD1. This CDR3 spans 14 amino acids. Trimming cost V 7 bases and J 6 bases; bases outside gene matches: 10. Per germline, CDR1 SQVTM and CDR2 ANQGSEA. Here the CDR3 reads CSGWGGQGAGEQYF. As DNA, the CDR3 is TGCAGCGGCTGGGGGGGACAGGGGGCAGGCGAGCAGTACTTC.

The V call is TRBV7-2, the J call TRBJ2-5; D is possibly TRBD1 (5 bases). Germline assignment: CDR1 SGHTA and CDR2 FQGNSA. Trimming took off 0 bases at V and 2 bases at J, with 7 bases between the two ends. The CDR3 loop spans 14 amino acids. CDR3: CASSLAGLQETQYF. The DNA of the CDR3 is TGTGCCAGCAGCTTAGCGGGGCTGCAAGAGACCCAGTACTTC.

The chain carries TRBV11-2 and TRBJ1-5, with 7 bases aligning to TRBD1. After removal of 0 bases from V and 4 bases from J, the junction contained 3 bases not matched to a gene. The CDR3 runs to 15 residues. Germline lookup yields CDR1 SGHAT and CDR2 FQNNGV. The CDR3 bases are TGTGCCAGCAGCTTAGAGGCAGGGGGAAATCAGCCCCAGCATTTT. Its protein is CASSLEAGGNQPQHF.

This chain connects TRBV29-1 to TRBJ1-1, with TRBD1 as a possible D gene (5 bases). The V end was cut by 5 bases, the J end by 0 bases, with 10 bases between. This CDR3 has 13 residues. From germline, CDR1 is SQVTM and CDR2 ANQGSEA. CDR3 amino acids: CSVSGLLNTEAFF. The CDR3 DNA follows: TGCAGCGTTTCGGGACTTCTGAACACTGAAGCTTTCTTT.

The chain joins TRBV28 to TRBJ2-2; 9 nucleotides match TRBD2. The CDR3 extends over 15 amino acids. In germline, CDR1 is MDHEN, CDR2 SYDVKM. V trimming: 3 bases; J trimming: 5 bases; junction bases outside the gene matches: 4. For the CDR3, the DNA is TGTGCCAGCAGTTTGGCGCTAGCGGGAACCGGGGAGCTGTTTTTT. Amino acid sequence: CASSLALAGTGELFF. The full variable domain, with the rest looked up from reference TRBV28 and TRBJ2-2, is DVKVTQSSRYLVKRTGEKVFLECVQDMDHENMFWYRQDPGLGLRLIYFSYDVKMKEKGDIPEGYSVSREKKERFSLILESASTNQTSMYLCASSLALAGTGELFFGEGSRLTVL.

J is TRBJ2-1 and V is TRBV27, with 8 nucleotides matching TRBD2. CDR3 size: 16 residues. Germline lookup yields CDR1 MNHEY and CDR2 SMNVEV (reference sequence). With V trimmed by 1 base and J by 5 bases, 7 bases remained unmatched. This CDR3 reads CASSLLGSGTDNEQFF. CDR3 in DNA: TGTGCCAGCAGTTTATTGGGTAGCGGGACCGACAATGAGCAGTTCTTC.

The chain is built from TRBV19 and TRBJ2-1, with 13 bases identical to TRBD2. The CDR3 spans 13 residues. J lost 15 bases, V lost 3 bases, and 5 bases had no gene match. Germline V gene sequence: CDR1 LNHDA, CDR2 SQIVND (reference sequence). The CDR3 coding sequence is TGTGCCAGTAGTATCGGGACTAGCGGGAACCGGTTCTTC. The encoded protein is CASSIGTSGNRFF.

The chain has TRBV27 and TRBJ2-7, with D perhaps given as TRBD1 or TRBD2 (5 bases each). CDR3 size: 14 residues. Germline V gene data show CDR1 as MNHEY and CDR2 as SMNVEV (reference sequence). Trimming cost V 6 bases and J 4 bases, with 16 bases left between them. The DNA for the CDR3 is TGTGCCAGCAGCATGGGGGTTGGGATTTACGAGCAGTACTTC. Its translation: CASSMGVGIYEQYF.

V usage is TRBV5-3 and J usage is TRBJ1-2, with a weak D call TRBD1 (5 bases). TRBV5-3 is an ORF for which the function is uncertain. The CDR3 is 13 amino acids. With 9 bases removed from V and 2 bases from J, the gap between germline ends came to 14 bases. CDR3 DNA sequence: TGTGCCACCGCATTAGAGGGGAACTATGGCTACACCTTC. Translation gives CATALEGNYGYTF.

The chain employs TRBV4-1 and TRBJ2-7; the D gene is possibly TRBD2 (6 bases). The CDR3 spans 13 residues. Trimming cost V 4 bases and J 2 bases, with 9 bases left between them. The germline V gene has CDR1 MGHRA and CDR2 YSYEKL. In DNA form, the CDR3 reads TGCGCCAGCAGCCGGGACTCCGCCTACGAGCAGTACTTC. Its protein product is CASSRDSAYEQYF.

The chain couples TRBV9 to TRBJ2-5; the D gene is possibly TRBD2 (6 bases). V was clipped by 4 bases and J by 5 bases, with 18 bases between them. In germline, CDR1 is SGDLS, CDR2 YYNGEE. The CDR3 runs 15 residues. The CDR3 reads CASSFGDSPGETQYF. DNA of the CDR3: TGTGCCAGCAGCTTCGGGGACTCCCCCGGGGAGACCCAGTACTTC.

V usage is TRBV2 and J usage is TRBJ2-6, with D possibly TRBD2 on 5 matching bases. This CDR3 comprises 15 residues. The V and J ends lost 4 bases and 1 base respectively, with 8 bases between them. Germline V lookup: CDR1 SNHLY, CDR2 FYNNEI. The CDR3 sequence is CASSVSGSGANVLTF. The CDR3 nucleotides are TGTGCCAGCAGTGTCTCGGGATCTGGGGCCAACGTCCTGACTTTC. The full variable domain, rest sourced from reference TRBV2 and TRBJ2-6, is EPEVTQTPSHQVTQMGQEVILRCVPISNHLYFYWYRQILGQKVEFLVSFYNNEISEKSEIFDDQFSVERPDGSNFTLKIRSTKLEDSAMYFCASSVSGSGANVLTFGAGSRLTVL.

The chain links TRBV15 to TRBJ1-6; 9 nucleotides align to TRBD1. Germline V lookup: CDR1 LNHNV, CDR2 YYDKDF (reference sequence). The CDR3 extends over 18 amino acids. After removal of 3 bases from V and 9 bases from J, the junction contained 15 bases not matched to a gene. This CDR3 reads CATSSGLSGTGTFSPLHF. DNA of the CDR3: TGTGCCACCAGCAGCGGACTGAGTGGGACAGGGACTTTTTCACCCCTCCACTTT.

In DNA, the CDR3 is TGTGCCAGCAGCGTAGGGCAGGGGGTGACCGGGGAGCTGTTTTTT. This gives the protein CASSVGQGVTGELFF. The J gene is TRBJ2-2, the V gene TRBV9, with 7 bases matching TRBD1. CDR3 length: 15 amino acids. Germline trimming cut 0 bases from V and 5 bases from J; bases unmatched to any gene: 4. In germline, CDR1 is SGDLS, CDR2 YYNGEE.